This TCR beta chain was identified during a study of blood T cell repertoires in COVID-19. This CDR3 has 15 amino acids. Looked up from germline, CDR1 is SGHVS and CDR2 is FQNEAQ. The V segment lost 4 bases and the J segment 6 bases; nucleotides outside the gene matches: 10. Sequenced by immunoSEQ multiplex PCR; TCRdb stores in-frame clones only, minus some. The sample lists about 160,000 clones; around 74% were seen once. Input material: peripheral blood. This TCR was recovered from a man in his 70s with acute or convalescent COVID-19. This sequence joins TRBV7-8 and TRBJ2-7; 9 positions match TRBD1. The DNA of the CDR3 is TGTGCCAGCAGCTCCCAACAGGGGGCGTGGCCCGAGCAGTACTTC. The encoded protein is CASSSQQGAWPEQYF.